The 27 T cell receptor beta chains presented below share a single source sample, sequenced in a study of CD8+CD57+ T cells in acquired aplastic anemia. The study profiled TCR beta VDJ and CDR3 using genomic DNA as template. One entry per CDR3 protein, called by TCRdb with MiXCR from the reads. The data show under 250,000 distinct CDR3 sequences, 55% to 65% seen once. Patients chosen for sequencing had CD8+CD57+ cells that had expanded, as shown by flow cytometry. The source material was sorted CD4+, CD8+, or CD8+CD57+ T cells (not recorded which) from PBMCs. The receptors were gathered from a human donor with aplastic anemia.

The CDR3 DNA reads as TGTGCCAGCAAGAGGGGAGATCAGCCCCAGCATTTT. As protein: CASKRGDQPQHF. The chain links TRBV7-9 to TRBJ1-5; perhaps TRBD1 as D (5 bases). Germline CDR1 SEHNR, CDR2 FQNEAQ (reference sequence). The CDR3 is 12 amino acids. Trimming pared 7 bases from V and 5 bases from J, leaving 9 bases between. Looking up the rest from reference TRBV7-9 and TRBJ1-5 gives the full variable domain: DTGVSQNPRHKITKRGQNVTFRCDPISEHNRLYWYRQTLGQGPEFLTYFQNEAQLEKSRLLSDRFSAERPKGSFSTLEIQRTEQGDSAMYLCASKRGDQPQHFGDGTRLSIL.

This sequence joins TRBV7-8 and TRBJ2-2; D possibly corresponds to TRBD1 (6 bases). V lost 4 bases to trimming and J lost 6 bases, with 12 bases between them. Germline values: CDR1 SGHVS, CDR2 FQNEAQ. This CDR3 has 14 amino acids. The chain's CDR3 is CASSSQGRAGELFF. Here the CDR3 DNA reads TGTGCCAGCAGCTCACAGGGACGGGCCGGGGAGCTGTTTTTT.

This clonotype came up once. This chain uses TRBV6-5 with TRBJ1-2; unclear D gene. CDR3 size: 15 residues. The germline V and J ends were trimmed by 3 bases and 2 bases, with 13 bases remaining between them. The V gene's germline CDR1 is MNHEY and CDR2 SVGAGI. CDR3 nucleotide sequence: TGTGCCAGCAGTTATGGCAGCGCGAGAAACTATGGCTACACCTTC. It translates to CASSYGSARNYGYTF.

The chain combines TRBV5-1 with TRBJ2-1; 8 nucleotides match TRBD2. With V trimmed by 4 bases and J by 5 bases, 11 bases remained unmatched. The CDR3 runs to 16 residues. The V gene's germline CDR1 is SGHRS and CDR2 YFSETQ. CDR3 in amino acids: CASSLHGTSVNNEQFF. The CDR3, as DNA: TGCGCCAGCAGCCTCCACGGGACTAGTGTCAACAATGAGCAGTTCTTC.

This clonotype showed up just a few times. The V call is TRBV7-6, the J call TRBJ1-1; the D gene is possibly TRBD1 (5 bases). V shed 1 base and J shed 6 bases, with 9 bases lying between them. This CDR3 has 13 amino acids. Germline V CDR1 and CDR2: SGHVS, FNYEAQ. The CDR3 region is CASSLDSGSEAFF. CDR3 in DNA: TGTGCCAGCAGCTTAGATTCAGGGTCTGAAGCTTTCTTT.

This rearrangement joins TRBV27 to TRBJ2-2; D might be TRBD1 (5 bases). V was pared by 0 bases and J by 3 bases, with 14 bases between. Per germline, CDR1 MNHEY and CDR2 SMNVEV (reference sequence). The CDR3 is made up of 17 amino acids. The CDR3 coding sequence is TGTGCCAGCAGTTTATCGAGTGTAGTGGGGCACACCGGGGAGCTGTTTTTT. Amino acids: CASSLSSVVGHTGELFF.

This chain connects TRBV7-8 to TRBJ1-2; 8 nucleotides agree with TRBD1. V was pared by 5 bases and J by 1 base, with 3 bases of the junction left unmatched. The CDR3 totals 14 residues. CDR1 and CDR2 from the germline V gene are SGHVS and FQNEAQ. CDR3 protein: CASSPDRGNYGYTF. DNA of the CDR3: TGTGCCAGCAGCCCCGACAGGGGTAACTATGGCTACACCTTC. Based on the CDR3 plus reference TRBV7-8 and TRBJ1-2, the full variable domain is GAGVSQSPRYKVAKRGQDVALRCDPISGHVSLFWYQQALGQGPEFLTYFQNEAQLDKSGLPSDRFFAERPEGSVSTLKIQRTQQEDSAVYLCASSPDRGNYGYTFGSGTRLTVV.

The CDR3 DNA is TGTGCCAGCACCAAAGCGGGGGGAACTGAAGCTTTCTTT. It encodes CASTKAGGTEAFF. The chain links TRBV7-9 to TRBJ1-1, with TRBD1 as a possible D gene (5 bases). Germline assignment: CDR1 SEHNR and CDR2 FQNEAQ (reference sequence). The ends were cut back, 7 bases at V and 5 bases at J, with 14 bases in the middle. The CDR3 has 13 amino acids.

The chain recombines TRBV29-1 with TRBJ1-1; possibly TRBD1 for D (5 bases). The V gene lost 0 bases and the J gene lost 5 bases, with 10 bases spanning the gap. The CDR3 runs 13 residues. Germline lookup yields CDR1 SQVTM and CDR2 ANQGSEA. CDR3 loop: CSVEDRGGTEAFF. The DNA of the CDR3 is TGCAGCGTTGAAGATCGGGGGGGGACTGAAGCTTTCTTT.

The rearrangement uses TRBV14 and TRBJ1-2; D is ambiguous. The CDR3 runs to 13 residues. V lost 1 base to trimming and J lost 6 bases, with 9 bases between them. Germline CDR1 SGHDN, CDR2 FVKESK. The CDR3 bases are TGTGCCAGCAGCCAAGGCCAGGCGGATGGCTACACCTTC. Encoded protein: CASSQGQADGYTF.

In regard to this clonotype: A junction end diverges from the germline sequence, so it may reflect a read error. This chain connects TRBV10-3 to TRBJ2-7; the match to TRBD1 covers 7 bases. The germline CDR1 and CDR2 sequences are ENHRY and SYGVKD. This CDR3 comprises 13 residues. The DNA of the CDR3 is TGTGCCAGCAGTTTAGGACAGGTGTACGAGCAGTACTTC. Its translation: CASSLGQVYEQYF.

The chain uses TRBV7-2 and TRBJ2-1, with TRBD2 matching 8 bases. Unmatched junction bases numbered 7, after V lost 1 base and J lost 2 bases. The CDR3 consists of 17 residues. Germline V lookup: CDR1 SGHTA, CDR2 FQGNSA. In DNA form, the CDR3 reads TGTGCCAGCAGCTTAGGATTGGCGGGAGGTCCCTACAATGAGCAGTTCTTC. Translated: CASSLGLAGGPYNEQFF.

The sample holds one count of this clonotype. The chain carries TRBV20-1 and TRBJ1-2; 7 nucleotides align to TRBD1. J lost 6 bases, V lost 1 base, and 20 bases had no gene match. The germline V gene has CDR1 DFQATT and CDR2 SNEGSKA (reference sequence). The CDR3 covers 18 residues. This CDR3 is CSARGAPKPQNRGDGYTF. The CDR3, as DNA: TGCAGTGCTAGAGGCGCCCCAAAGCCCCAAAACAGGGGTGATGGCTACACCTTC.

In this sample, this clonotype turned up many times. The chain joins TRBV27 to TRBJ2-7; tentatively, D is TRBD2 (5 bases). CDR1 and CDR2 from the germline V gene are MNHEY and SMNVEV (reference sequence). V was shortened by 5 bases and J by 5 bases, with 19 bases between the two germline ends. This CDR3 has 15 residues. The CDR3 is CASSPVSGIWDEQYF. CDR3 sequence (DNA): TGTGCCAGCAGTCCGGTTTCGGGGATCTGGGACGAGCAGTACTTC.

This clonotype was counted a single time. This sequence joins TRBV6-1 and TRBJ1-4; maybe TRBD1 (5 bases). Looked up from germline, CDR1 is MNHNS and CDR2 is SASEGT. V lost 7 bases and J lost 5, with 17 bases in between. CDR3 size: 15 residues. The CDR3 region is CASIRSGTLNEKLFF. The DNA for the CDR3 is TGTGCCAGCATACGTTCCGGGACGCTGAATGAAAAACTGTTTTTT.

The sample holds a few counts of this clonotype. CDR3 sequence reads: CASSQPAGGKETQYF. In DNA, the CDR3 is TGTGCCAGCAGCCAACCAGCGGGAGGTAAAGAGACCCAGTACTTC. The gene calls are TRBV14 and TRBJ2-5; 9 bases map to TRBD2. The V segment lost 2 bases and the J segment 3 bases; nucleotides outside the gene matches: 4. Germline V gives CDR1 SGHDN, CDR2 FVKESK. This CDR3 has 15 amino acids.

V and J are TRBV12-3 or TRBV12-4 and TRBJ2-2; TRBD1 aligns across 7 bases. V trimming: 6 bases; J trimming: 5 bases; junction bases outside the gene matches: 3. The CDR3 is 13 amino acids. As DNA, the CDR3 is TGTGCCAGCAGGTCAGGGGGTACCGGGGAGCTGTTTTTT. It is translated as CASRSGGTGELFF.

The V call is TRBV11-2, the J call TRBJ2-7; 10 bases match TRBD2. Germline V CDR1 and CDR2: SGHAT, FQNNGV. V lost 5 bases to trimming and J lost 6 bases; unmatched junction nucleotides: 4. The CDR3 covers 13 residues. The CDR3 here is CASSTRTSGEQYF. The CDR3 nucleotides read TGTGCCAGCAGCACCCGGACTAGCGGCGAGCAGTACTTC.

The chain couples TRBV2 to TRBJ2-5, with 9 bases matching TRBD2. The V gene's germline CDR1 is SNHLY and CDR2 FYNNEI. V lost 3 bases to trimming and J lost 5 bases; unmatched junction nucleotides: 7. The CDR3 consists of 15 residues. The chain's CDR3 is CASSESLAGEETQYF. In DNA form, the CDR3 reads TGTGCCAGCAGTGAGTCGTTAGCGGGGGAGGAGACCCAGTACTTC.

The chain recombines TRBV5-1 with TRBJ2-7; D gene uncertain. This CDR3 is built from 15 residues. The germline V and J ends were trimmed by 4 bases and 6 bases, with 20 bases remaining between them. Germline-derived CDR1 and CDR2 are SGHRS and YFSETQ. CDR3 DNA sequence: TGCGCCAGCAGCGAGGAAGGAGTGGCCCCCGGCGAGCAGTACTTC. The encoded protein is CASSEEGVAPGEQYF.

The chain is built from TRBV29-1 and TRBJ1-3, with D unclear. CDR1 and CDR2 from the germline V gene are SQVTM and ANQGSEA. Trimming pared 7 bases from V and 3 bases from J, leaving 7 bases between. The CDR3 covers 11 residues. DNA of the CDR3: TGCAGCGGGGAGGTTGGAAACACCATATATTTT. Translating it yields CSGEVGNTIYF.

The chain has TRBV19 and TRBJ1-3, with D tentatively TRBD1 (6 bases). The length of the CDR3 is 19 residues. With 4 bases removed from V and 0 bases from J, the gap between germline ends came to 22 bases. CDR1 and CDR2 (germline): LNHDA, SQIVND (reference sequence). As DNA, the CDR3 is TGTGCCAGTAGTACCGCCTGGGACACAAAAGGGAGCTCTGGAAACACCATATATTTT. It translates to CASSTAWDTKGSSGNTIYF. Together with reference TRBV19 and TRBJ1-3, the CDR3 gives the full variable domain: DGGITQSPKYLFRKEGQNVTLSCEQNLNHDAMYWYRQDPGQGLRLIYYSQIVNDFQKGDIAEGYSVSREKKESFPLTVTSAQKNPTAFYLCASSTAWDTKGSSGNTIYFGEGSWLTVV.

This chain uses TRBV6-5 with TRBJ1-1, with 7 bases fitting TRBD1. The CDR3 is made up of 15 amino acids. Per the germline V gene, CDR1 is MNHEY and CDR2 is SVGAGI. V lost 0 bases to trimming and J lost 1 base; unmatched junction nucleotides: 2. The CDR3 protein is CASSYSRTGNTEAFF. The DNA for the CDR3 is TGTGCCAGCAGTTACTCGCGGACAGGGAACACTGAAGCTTTCTTT.

As concerns this clonotype: A junction end diverges from the germline sequence, so it may reflect a read error. This chain joins TRBV9 and TRBJ2-3; 8 nucleotides agree with TRBD1. Germline V gene sequence: CDR1 SGDLS, CDR2 YYNGEE. The CDR3 covers 17 residues. The chain's CDR3 is CASSVAAGGIIADTQYF. As DNA, the CDR3 is TGTGCCAGCAGTGTAGCTGCAGGGGGCATCATAGCAGATACGCAGTATTTT.

This clonotype has just one count. The rearrangement joins TRBV19 to TRBJ1-5; D unclear. Trimming removed 5 bases from V and 6 bases from J, with 11 bases in between. This CDR3 is built from 13 residues. CDR1 and CDR2 from the germline V gene are LNHDA and SQIVND (reference sequence). Written as DNA, the CDR3 is TGTGCCAGTAGTTTAGGTTCACGTCAGCCCCAGCATTTT. This translates into CASSLGSRQPQHF. The full variable domain, its missing parts supplied by reference TRBV19 and TRBJ1-5, is DGGITQSPKYLFRKEGQNVTLSCEQNLNHDAMYWYRQDPGQGLRLIYYSQIVNDFQKGDIAEGYSVSREKKESFPLTVTSAQKNPTAFYLCASSLGSRQPQHFGDGTRLSIL.

A few counts support this clonotype. This chain joins TRBV24-1 and TRBJ1-1; a weak D match, TRBD1 (5 bases). The CDR3 loop spans 14 amino acids. Germline assignment: CDR1 KGHDR and CDR2 SFDVKD. With 3 bases removed from V and 0 bases from J, the gap between germline ends came to 7 bases. In DNA form, the CDR3 reads TGTGCCACCAGTGATCCAGGGATGAACACTGAAGCTTTCTTT. Protein sequence: CATSDPGMNTEAFF.

About this clonotype itself: A junction boundary mismatches the germline segment, possibly from a read error. The chain employs TRBV6-6 and TRBJ1-1; D call uncertain. Germline CDR1 and CDR2: MNHNY and SVGAGI (reference sequence). The CDR3 is made up of 14 amino acids. CDR3 sequence reads: CASSYSLEYTEAFF. The CDR3 region has the DNA TGTGCCAGCAGTTACTCCTTAGAATACACTGAAGCCTTCTTT.